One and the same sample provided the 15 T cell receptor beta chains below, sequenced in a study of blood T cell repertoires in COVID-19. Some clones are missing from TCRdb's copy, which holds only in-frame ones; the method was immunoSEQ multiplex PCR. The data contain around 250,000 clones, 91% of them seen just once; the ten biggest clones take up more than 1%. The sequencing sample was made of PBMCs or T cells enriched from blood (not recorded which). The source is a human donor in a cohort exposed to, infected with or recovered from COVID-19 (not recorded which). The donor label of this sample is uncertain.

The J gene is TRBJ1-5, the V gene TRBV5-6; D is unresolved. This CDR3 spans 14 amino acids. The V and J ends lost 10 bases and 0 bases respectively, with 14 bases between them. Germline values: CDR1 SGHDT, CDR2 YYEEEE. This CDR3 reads CAPRSDYSNQPQHF. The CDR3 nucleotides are TGTGCCCCCAGGTCGGATTATAGCAATCAGCCCCAGCATTTT.

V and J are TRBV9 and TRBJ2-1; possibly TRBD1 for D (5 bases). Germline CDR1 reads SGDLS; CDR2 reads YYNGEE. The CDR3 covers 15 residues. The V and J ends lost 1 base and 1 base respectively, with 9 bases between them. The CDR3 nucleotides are TGTGCCAGCAGCGTACACCAGGGTTCCTACAATGAGCAGTTCTTC. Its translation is CASSVHQGSYNEQFF.

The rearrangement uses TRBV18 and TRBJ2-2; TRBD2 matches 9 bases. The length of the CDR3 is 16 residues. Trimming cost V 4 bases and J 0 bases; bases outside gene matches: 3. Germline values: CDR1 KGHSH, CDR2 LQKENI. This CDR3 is CASSRLAGTNTGELFF. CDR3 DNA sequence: TGTGCCAGCTCACGCCTAGCGGGGACGAACACCGGGGAGCTGTTTTTT.

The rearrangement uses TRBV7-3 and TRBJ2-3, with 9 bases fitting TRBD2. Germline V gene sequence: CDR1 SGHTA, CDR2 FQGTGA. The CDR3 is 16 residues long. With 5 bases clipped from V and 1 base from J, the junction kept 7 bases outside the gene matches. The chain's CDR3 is CASSLSGGRGTDTQYF. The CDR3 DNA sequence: TGTGCCAGCAGCCTTAGCGGGGGCCGGGGCACAGATACGCAGTATTTT. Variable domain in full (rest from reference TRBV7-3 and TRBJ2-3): GAGVSQTPSNKVTEKGKYVELRCDPISGHTALYWYRQSLGQGPEFLIYFQGTGAADDSGLPNDRFFAVRPEGSVSTLKIQRTERGDSAVYLCASSLSGGRGTDTQYFGPGTRLTVL.

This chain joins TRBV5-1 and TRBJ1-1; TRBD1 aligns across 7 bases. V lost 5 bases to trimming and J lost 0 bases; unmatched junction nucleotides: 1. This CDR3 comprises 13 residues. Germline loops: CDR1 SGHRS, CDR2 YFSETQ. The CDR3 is CASRTGVNTEAFF. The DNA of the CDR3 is TGCGCCAGCAGAACAGGGGTGAACACTGAAGCTTTCTTT.

CDR3 region: CASSSSWGREQFF. DNA of the CDR3: TGTGCCAGCAGTTCGAGTTGGGGGCGTGAGCAGTTCTTC. The V and J genes are TRBV6-2 or TRBV6-3 and TRBJ2-1; a weak D match, TRBD1 (6 bases). The CDR3 covers 13 residues. The germline V and J ends were trimmed by 4 bases and 9 bases, with 13 bases remaining between them. Germline V gives CDR1 MNHEY, CDR2 SVGEGT.

CDR3 bases: TGTGCCAGCAGCTCTAGCGGGGGCACAGATACGCAGTATTTT. Translated: CASSSSGGTDTQYF. The chain has TRBV11-3 and TRBJ2-3; 9 positions agree with TRBD2. The CDR3 sequence is 14 residues long. Germline V CDR1 and CDR2: SGHNT, YENEEA. Losses at the gene ends were 4 bases for V and 1 base for J; bases not matched to a gene: 0.

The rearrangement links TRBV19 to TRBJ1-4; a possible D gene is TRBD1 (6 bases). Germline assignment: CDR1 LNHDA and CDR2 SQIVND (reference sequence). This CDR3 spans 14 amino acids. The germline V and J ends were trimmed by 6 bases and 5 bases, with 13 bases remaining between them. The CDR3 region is CASSPGQRNEKLFF. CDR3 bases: TGTGCCAGTAGCCCGGGACAACGAAATGAAAAACTGTTTTTT.

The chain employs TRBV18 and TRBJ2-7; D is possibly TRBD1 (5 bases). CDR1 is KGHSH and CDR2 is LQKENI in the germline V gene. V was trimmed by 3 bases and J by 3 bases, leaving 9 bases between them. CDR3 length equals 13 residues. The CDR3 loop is CASSPMGRYEQYF. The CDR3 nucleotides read TGTGCCAGCTCACCCATGGGGCGCTACGAGCAGTACTTC.

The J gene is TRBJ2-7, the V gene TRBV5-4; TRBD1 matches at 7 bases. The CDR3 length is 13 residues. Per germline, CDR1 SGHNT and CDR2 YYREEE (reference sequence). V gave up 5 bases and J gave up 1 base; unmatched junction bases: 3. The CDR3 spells CASRPTGSYEQYF. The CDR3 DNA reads TGTGCCAGCAGACCGACAGGGTCCTACGAGCAGTACTTC.

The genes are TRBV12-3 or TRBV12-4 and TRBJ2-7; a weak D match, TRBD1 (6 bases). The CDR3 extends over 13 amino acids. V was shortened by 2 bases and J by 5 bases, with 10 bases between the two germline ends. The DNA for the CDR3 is TGTGCCAGCAGTTTACAGGGGTTCGACGAGCAGTACTTC. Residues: CASSLQGFDEQYF.

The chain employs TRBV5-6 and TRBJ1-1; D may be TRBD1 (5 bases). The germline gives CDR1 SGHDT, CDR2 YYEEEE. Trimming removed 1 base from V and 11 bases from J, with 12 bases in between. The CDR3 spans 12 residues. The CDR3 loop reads CASSLPGVDAFF. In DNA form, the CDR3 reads TGTGCCAGCAGCTTGCCGGGGGTCGATGCTTTCTTT. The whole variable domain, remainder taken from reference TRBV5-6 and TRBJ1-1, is DAGVTQSPTHLIKTRGQQVTLRCSPKSGHDTVSWYQQALGQGPQFIFQYYEEEERQRGNFPDRFSGHQFPNYSSELNVNALLLGDSALYLCASSLPGVDAFFGQGTRLTVV.

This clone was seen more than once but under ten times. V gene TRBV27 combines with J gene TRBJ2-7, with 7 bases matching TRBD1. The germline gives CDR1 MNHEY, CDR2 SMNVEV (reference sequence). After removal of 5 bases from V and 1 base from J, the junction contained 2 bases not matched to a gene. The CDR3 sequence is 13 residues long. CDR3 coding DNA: TGTGCCAGCAGTCGGGACAGATCCTACGAGCAGTACTTC. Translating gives CASSRDRSYEQYF.

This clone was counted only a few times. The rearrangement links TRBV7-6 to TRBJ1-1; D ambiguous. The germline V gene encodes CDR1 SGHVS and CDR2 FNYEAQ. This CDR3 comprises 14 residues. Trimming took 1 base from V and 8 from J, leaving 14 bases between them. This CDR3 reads CASSLGPGNEEAFF. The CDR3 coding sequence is TGTGCCAGCAGCTTAGGTCCTGGCAACGAAGAAGCTTTCTTT.

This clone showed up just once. This chain's CDR3 is CATNGVSGTGELFF. The DNA for the CDR3 is TGTGCCACGAACGGGGTTTCGGGGACCGGGGAGCTGTTTTTT. The chain employs TRBV24-1 and TRBJ2-2, with D possibly TRBD2 on 5 matching bases. CDR3 length: 14 residues. V was clipped by 10 bases and J by 5 bases, with 16 bases between them. Germline V gene lookup returns CDR1 KGHDR and CDR2 SFDVKD.